This T cell receptor beta chain was sequenced during a study of identical twins. General study results and limits: Model-predicted out-of-frame TCR alpha sharing fell below observed values in monozygotic twins. Clonotypes of the beta chain that were abundant in cord blood carried fewer insertions (memory repertoires showed none).

The table lists this clonotype with a few counts. Its antigen is not known. The germline V and J ends were trimmed by 6 bases and 4 bases, with 2 bases remaining between them. This CDR3 is built from 10 residues. Germline CDR1 reads LNHDA; CDR2 reads SQIVND (reference sequence). TCRdb analysed the 5' RACE reads with MiXCR anew, one entry per CDR3 protein. Of approximately 680,000 distinct CDR3 sequences in the sample, 7% to 7.5% are singletons; the top ten hold roughly 1.5%. These sequences were also reported in another study, on yellow fever vaccine responses in identical twins. Turning to that study: It has been reported that, in twins, the vaccine T cell response seemed partly convergent and partly personalized.

The source material was PBMCs. The J gene is TRBJ2-3, the V gene TRBV19; D not certain. The TCR comes from a young woman in good health. The CDR3 nucleotides read TGTGCCAGTAGCCCAGATACGCAGTATTTT. Residues: CASSPDTQYF.